Listed below are T cell receptor beta chains from one sample, sequenced in a study of OX40 agonist ivuxolimab in advanced cancers. The protocol was immunoSEQ multiplex PCR, while the TCRdb copy is restricted to in-frame clones and leaves out a portion. In the table there are around 53,000 clones, 65% to 85% of which are singletons. The material sequenced was CD4+ or CD8+ T cells sorted from blood, taken in a trial of the OX40 agonist ivuxolimab. Receptors were obtained from an adult with an advanced solid tumor such as melanoma, head and neck, liver or kidney cancer. Each CDR3 is given with its conserved first and last residue. Fields, in order: clone size, V gene, D gene, J gene, CDR3 protein, CDR3 DNA. D genes are given only for firm matches. Size values are once, few and many counts, or a class for expanded clones, and some rows have none.

>-|TRBV18|TRBD1|TRBJ1-4
CASSGTGSYRYEKLFF
TGTGCCAGCTCCGGGACAGGGTCGTACCGCTATGAAAAACTGTTTTTT
>few|TRBV10-3|TRBD2|TRBJ2-1
CAITPLAGGFGLGNEQFF
TGTGCCATCACCCCCCTAGCGGGGGGATTTGGGCTCGGCAATGAGCAGTTCTTC
>few|TRBV5-4|-|TRBJ2-7
CASSLRQGGEQYF
TGTGCCAGCAGCTTACGACAGGGAGGAGAGCAGTACTTC
>-|TRBV19|-|TRBJ1-4
CASTLGTQNEKLFF
TGTGCCAGTACTCTGGGGACTCAGAATGAAAAACTGTTTTTT
>-|TRBV7-2|-|TRBJ2-7
CASSLRPGPTYEQYF
TGTGCCAGCAGCTTACGCCCGGGCCCCACCTACGAGCAGTACTTC
>once|TRBV5-6|-|TRBJ1-6
CASSLDQTYNSPLHF
TGTGCCAGCAGCTTGGATCAGACTTATAATTCACCCCTCCACTTT
>-|TRBV9|TRBD2|TRBJ2-1
CASSVQTSGRFNEQFF
TGTGCCAGCAGCGTACAGACTAGCGGGAGGTTTAATGAGCAGTTCTTC
>-|TRBV19|-|TRBJ1-1
CASGALGGRVDTEAFF
TGTGCCAGTGGGGCCTTGGGGGGGCGCGTGGACACTGAAGCTTTCTTT
>-|TRBV15|-|TRBJ2-7
CATSRDNGRGYEQYF
TGTGCCACCAGCAGAGATAACGGCCGTGGCTACGAGCAGTACTTC
>-|TRBV9|TRBD1|TRBJ2-3
CASQGDDTDTQYF
TGTGCCAGCCAGGGGGACGACACAGATACGCAGTATTTT
>-|TRBV27|-|TRBJ1-2
CASSVNSLANYGYTF
TGTGCCAGCAGTGTTAACTCCTTAGCTAACTATGGCTACACCTTC
>once|TRBV5-6|TRBD1|TRBJ2-5
CASSQGTVQETQYF
TGTGCCAGCAGCCAAGGGACAGTACAAGAGACCCAGTACTTC
>-|TRBV5-4|-|TRBJ2-6
CASSLSWGANVLTF
TGTGCCAGCAGCTTGTCATGGGGGGCCAACGTCCTGACTTTC
>-|TRBV5-1|-|TRBJ2-1
CASSLGHEQFF
TGCGCCAGCAGCTTGGGGCATGAGCAGTTCTTC
>-|TRBV5-1|TRBD1|TRBJ2-1
CASSPGTGGNEQFF
TGCGCCAGCAGCCCCGGGACAGGGGGGAATGAGCAGTTCTTC
>-|TRBV14|TRBD1|TRBJ1-1
CASSQGDRGAFF
TGTGCCAGCAGCCAAGGGGACAGGGGAGCTTTCTTT
>-|TRBV2|TRBD1|TRBJ2-2
CASSAQGAAGELFF
TGTGCCAGCAGTGCCCAGGGGGCCGCCGGGGAGCTGTTTTTT
>-|TRBV27|TRBD1|TRBJ2-7
CASSPPDRGFFEQYF
TGTGCCAGCAGTCCCCCGGACAGGGGCTTTTTCGAGCAGTACTTC
>-|TRBV5-1|-|TRBJ2-7
CASSLAAGEGEQYF
TGCGCCAGCAGCTTGGCGGCAGGGGAGGGTGAGCAGTACTTC
>-|TRBV27|-|TRBJ2-1
CASSYLGGNYNEQFF
TGTGCCAGCAGTTATTTGGGAGGAAACTACAATGAGCAGTTCTTC
>-|TRBV5-4|-|TRBJ2-1
CASSPKVPISYNEQFF
TGTGCCAGCAGCCCCAAGGTCCCGATCTCCTACAATGAGCAGTTCTTC
>once|TRBV29-1|TRBD2|TRBJ2-3
CSVVAGGRDTQYF
TGCAGCGTTGTGGCGGGAGGACGTGATACGCAGTATTTT
>-|TRBV19|TRBD2|TRBJ2-3
CASSTIAGGPDTQYF
TGTGCCAGTAGTACAATAGCGGGAGGGCCAGATACGCAGTATTTT
>-|TRBV7-2|TRBD1|TRBJ2-7
CASSLGGTGGYEQYF
TGTGCCAGCAGCTTAGGAGGGACAGGGGGATACGAGCAGTACTTC
>-|TRBV19|TRBD1|TRBJ2-4
CASTPGQGAAKNIQYF
TGTGCCAGTACCCCGGGACAGGGGGCAGCCAAAAACATTCAGTACTTC
>-|TRBV2|-|TRBJ2-3
CASSPQKRGPDTQYF
TGTGCCAGCAGTCCTCAAAAAAGGGGTCCAGATACGCAGTATTTT
>once|TRBV2|TRBD2|TRBJ2-2
CASRAWTSGSGELFF
TGTGCCAGCAGGGCTTGGACTAGCGGGAGCGGGGAGCTGTTTTTT
>-|TRBV19|TRBD2|TRBJ2-2
CASTYSGTGELFF
TGTGCCAGTACCTATAGCGGGACCGGGGAGCTGTTTTTT
>-|TRBV5-6|TRBD2|TRBJ2-1
CASSQWTRFDEQFF
TGTGCCAGCAGTCAATGGACTAGATTCGATGAGCAGTTCTTC
>-|TRBV19|-|TRBJ1-6
CASSSQGISPLHF
TGTGCCAGTAGTAGCCAGGGAATTTCACCCCTCCACTTT
>medium-sized|TRBV29-1|-|TRBJ2-6
CSVGAGANVLTF
TGCAGCGTTGGGGCTGGGGCCAACGTCCTGACTTTC
>-|TRBV4-3|-|TRBJ2-7
CASSQDAVGGYEQYF
TGCGCCAGCAGCCAAGATGCGGTTGGGGGCTACGAGCAGTACTTC
>-|TRBV7-3|-|TRBJ1-6
CASSLAGDSPLHF
TGTGCCAGCAGCCTGGCGGGGGACTCACCCCTCCACTTT
>-|TRBV5-4|TRBD2|TRBJ2-1
CASSLGGAGAYNEQFF
TGTGCCAGCAGCTTGGGGGGAGCGGGGGCCTACAATGAGCAGTTCTTC
>-|TRBV5-1|-|TRBJ1-4
CASSLGVDGEKLFF
TGCGCCAGCAGCTTGGGGGTCGATGGGGAAAAACTGTTTTTT
>-|TRBV28|TRBD1|TRBJ1-4
CASTTSGTDNEKLFF
TGTGCCAGCACTACCTCCGGGACAGATAATGAAAAACTGTTTTTT
>-|TRBV27|TRBD1|TRBJ1-6
CASKADRNNSPLHF
TGTGCCAGCAAGGCGGACAGGAATAATTCACCCCTCCACTTT
>medium-sized|TRBV9|-|TRBJ2-4
CASSVGPGQQNIQYF
TGTGCCAGCAGCGTAGGCCCTGGACAGCAAAACATTCAGTACTTC
>-|TRBV30|-|TRBJ2-7
CAWGTEPNSYEQYF
TGTGCCTGGGGGACGGAACCAAACTCCTACGAGCAGTACTTC
>-|TRBV30|TRBD1|TRBJ1-1
CAWSVWDSLNTEAFF
TGTGCCTGGAGTGTATGGGACAGTTTGAACACTGAAGCTTTCTTT
>-|TRBV19|TRBD2|TRBJ2-6
CASSIDSGGAGANVLTF
TGTGCCAGTAGTATAGATAGCGGGGGGGCTGGGGCCAACGTCCTGACTTTC
>-|TRBV14|TRBD2|TRBJ2-5
CASSQLGLAGVETQYF
TGTGCCAGCAGCCAATTAGGACTAGCGGGAGTAGAGACCCAGTACTTC
>once|TRBV29-1|-|TRBJ2-5
CSVGEDWETQYF
TGCAGCGTGGGCGAGGACTGGGAGACCCAGTACTTC
>-|TRBV2|-|TRBJ1-2
CASGREYGYTF
TGTGCCAGCGGCAGGGAATATGGCTACACCTTC
>-|TRBV7-2|TRBD1|TRBJ2-5
CASSTRTGDLETQYF
TGTGCCAGCAGCACAAGGACAGGGGATCTAGAGACCCAGTACTTC
>-|TRBV5-6|-|TRBJ1-5
CASSLSRVNNQPQHF
TGTGCCAGCAGCTTGAGCAGGGTGAACAATCAGCCCCAGCATTTT
>once|TRBV18|-|TRBJ2-7
CASSPQGNSYEQYF
TGTGCCAGCTCACCACAGGGAAACTCCTACGAGCAGTACTTC
>-|TRBV6-1|-|TRBJ1-5
CASSEAREPPQQF
TGTGCCAGCAGTGAAGCGCGGGAGCCGCCCCAGCAGTTT
>few|TRBV7-7|-|TRBJ2-2
CASSLAGFTGELFF
TGTGCCAGCAGCTTAGCAGGGTTCACCGGGGAGCTGTTTTTT
>-|TRBV5-5|-|TRBJ1-4
CASSPRGNSNEKLFF
TGTGCCAGCAGCCCCCGCGGGAATTCTAATGAAAAACTGTTTTTT
>once|TRBV27|-|TRBJ1-2
CASSLTPRDYGYTF
TGTGCCAGCAGTTTAACCCCCCGAGACTATGGCTACACCTTC
>few|TRBV18|-|TRBJ1-1
CASSPPGLNTEAFF
TGTGCCAGCTCACCTCCGGGGCTTAACACTGAAGCTTTCTTT
>-|TRBV7-9|TRBD2|TRBJ2-7
CASSPRTSVSYEQYF
TGTGCCAGCAGCCCGAGGACTAGCGTCTCCTACGAGCAGTACTTC
>-|TRBV20-1|-|TRBJ1-2
CSAHMDGYTF
TGCAGTGCGCACATGGATGGCTACACCTTC